Listed below are T cell receptor beta chains from one sample, sequenced in a study of T cell responses to AZD1222 COVID-19 vaccine. Produced via immunoSEQ multiplex PCR; TCRdb's table is partial and in-frame only. The table has fewer than 200,000 clones, 85% to 90% seen once; the top ten hold under 8%. Sequenced material: peripheral blood, taken on day 0 of AZD1222 vaccination. These receptors all come from an adult in good health. CDR3s include the opening cysteine and the closing phenylalanine or tryptophan. A D gene is named only where the DNA matches it firmly. Clone size is stated in some rows and not others, as once, few, many or a class when expanded.

J,V,size,D,DNA,CDR3
TRBJ1-4,TRBV5-5,once,TRBD1,TGTGCCAGCAGCCTTGGGGACAGGGCGGCTAATGAAAAACTGTTTTTT,CASSLGDRAANEKLFF
TRBJ1-2,TRBV12-3/TRBV12-4,NA,NA,TGTGCCAGCATCCCCCCCACTCTCCATGGCTACACCTTC,CASIPPTLHGYTF
TRBJ1-5,TRBV7-8,NA,TRBD1,TGTGCCAGCAGCTTAACAGGGGGCCGGGGGCCCCAGCATTTT,CASSLTGGRGPQHF
TRBJ2-7,TRBV9,NA,TRBD2,TGTGCCAGCAGCGTGGATCCTAGCGGGGCCCATTACGAGCAGTACTTC,CASSVDPSGAHYEQYF
TRBJ1-2,TRBV4-1,NA,NA,TGCGCCAGCAGCCCATACCTCCGGGGGGGCGCGACTAACTATGGCTACACCTTC,CASSPYLRGGATNYGYTF
TRBJ1-3,TRBV11-1,once,TRBD1,TGTGCCAGCAGCTTGACAGGGGGAACCGGAAACACCATATATTTT,CASSLTGGTGNTIYF
TRBJ2-5,TRBV28,NA,TRBD2,TGTGCCAGCAGTTCGTCGGGGGGGTGGAGGCTAAGTGGAGAGACCCAGTACTTC,CASSSSGGWRLSGETQYF
TRBJ1-3,TRBV6-6,NA,NA,TGTGCCAGCAATGGACGCTCTGGAAACACCATATATTTT,CASNGRSGNTIYF
TRBJ1-6,TRBV19,many,TRBD1,TGTGCCAGTAGGCAAGCCACAGGGGGGAATTCACCCCTCCACTTT,CASRQATGGNSPLHF
TRBJ2-7,TRBV5-7,NA,NA,TGTGCCAGCAGCTTCTCTCCTATGCGGGATTCCTACGAGCAGTACTTC,CASSFSPMRDSYEQYF
TRBJ1-5,TRBV4-2,NA,NA,TGTGCCAGCAGCCAAGAACAGGTAGCGAATCAGCCCCAGCATTTT,CASSQEQVANQPQHF
TRBJ1-3,TRBV3-1/TRBV3-2,NA,NA,TGTGCCAGCAGCCTTCAGGGAGCTGGAAACACCATATATTTT,CASSLQGAGNTIYF
TRBJ2-7,TRBV27,NA,NA,TGTGCCAGCGGATTCTACGAGCAGTACTTC,CASGFYEQYF
TRBJ2-4,TRBV28,NA,TRBD1,TGTGTGACAGGGGGAAAACTGAATCAGTACTTC,CVTGGKLNQYF
TRBJ1-4,TRBV10-3,NA,NA,TGTGCCATCAGTGAGCAAGTGGGGGTTAGGGAAAAACTGTTTTTT,CAISEQVGVREKLFF
TRBJ2-2,TRBV27,NA,NA,TGTGCCAGCACCCCTTCGAACACCGGGGAGCTGTTTTTT,CASTPSNTGELFF
TRBJ2-7,TRBV7-2,NA,NA,TGTGCCAGCAGCTTAGGGGGGCGGCCCTACGAGCAGTACTTC,CASSLGGRPYEQYF
TRBJ1-5,TRBV7-8,NA,NA,TGTGCCAGCAGCTTAGTAGGGAGTAGCAATCAGCCCCAGCATTTT,CASSLVGSSNQPQHF
TRBJ1-2,TRBV24-1,NA,NA,TGTGCCACTAGCGGGGACAATAACTATGGCTACACCTTC,CATSGDNNYGYTF
TRBJ1-1,TRBV6-5,NA,NA,TGTGCCAGCAGTATGGCGAACACTGAAGCTTTCTTT,CASSMANTEAFF
TRBJ2-5,TRBV28,NA,TRBD1,TGTGCCAGCAGACGGACCGGGACAGGGGGCGGGGAGACCCAGTACTTC,CASRRTGTGGGETQYF
TRBJ1-1,TRBV18,NA,NA,TGTGCCAGCTCACCCCAGGACGCTACGAACACTGAAGCTTTCTTT,CASSPQDATNTEAFF
TRBJ2-7,TRBV6-5,NA,TRBD2,TGTGCCATGCGAAGGCGGGAGCGCGCCGAGCAGTACTTC,CAMRRRERAEQYF
TRBJ2-2,TRBV11-2,NA,TRBD2,TGTGCCAGCAGCGAACCGGGACTAGCGGTATCCGGGGAGCTGTTTTTT,CASSEPGLAVSGELFF
TRBJ1-5,TRBV6-4,NA,NA,TGTGCCAGCAGTGAGGACAGATGGCAGCCCCAGCATTTT,CASSEDRWQPQHF
TRBJ2-2,TRBV11-3,once,TRBD1,TGTGCCAGCAGCTTAGAACTACAGGGGACCGGGGAGCTGTTTTTT,CASSLELQGTGELFF
TRBJ2-5,TRBV7-2,NA,TRBD2,TGTGCCAGCAGCTTGCCTACTAGCGGGAGCGGAGAGACCCAGTACTTC,CASSLPTSGSGETQYF
TRBJ1-5,TRBV27,NA,NA,TGTGCCAGCAGACAAGACCCGTATCAGCCCCAGCATTTT,CASRQDPYQPQHF
TRBJ1-6,TRBV3-1/TRBV3-2,NA,TRBD1,TGTGCCAGCAGCTCACAGGGGTCCCGGGGCAATTCACCCCTCCACTTT,CASSSQGSRGNSPLHF
TRBJ2-5,TRBV3-1/TRBV3-2,NA,TRBD2,TGTGCCAGCAGCCTCTTGGGGAGCGGGAGGAACTACCAAGAGACCCAGTACTTC,CASSLLGSGRNYQETQYF
TRBJ1-4,TRBV28,NA,NA,TGTGCCAGCAGTCAAGACAGTGTCAATGAAAAACTGTTTTTT,CASSQDSVNEKLFF
TRBJ1-5,TRBV6-5,once,TRBD1,TGTGCCACCAACAGGGGGTATAGCAATCAGCCCCAGCATTTT,CATNRGYSNQPQHF
TRBJ1-5,TRBV28,NA,NA,TGTGCCAGCAGGCCCCCCCCCAATCAGCCCCAGCATTTT,CASRPPPNQPQHF
TRBJ2-3,TRBV5-1,NA,NA,TGCGCCAGCAGCTTGGTGGCAGGGGTTGCAGATACGCAGTATTTT,CASSLVAGVADTQYF
TRBJ1-5,TRBV19,NA,NA,TGTGCCAGTAGTATAGGCCCCTTCGCAAGAGAGTATAGCAATCAGCCCCAGCATTTT,CASSIGPFAREYSNQPQHF
TRBJ1-4,TRBV5-1,NA,NA,TGCGCCAGCAGCTTGGGGCAGACAACTAATGAAAAACTGTTTTTT,CASSLGQTTNEKLFF
TRBJ1-4,TRBV18,NA,NA,TGTGCCAGCTCACTTTCTCAAACAGGGCATGGTGAAAAACTGTTTTTT,CASSLSQTGHGEKLFF
TRBJ2-5,TRBV6-6,NA,TRBD2,TGTGCCAGCAGTCCTCCAATGCTAGCGGGCCGGCAAGAGACCCAGTACTTC,CASSPPMLAGRQETQYF
TRBJ1-5,TRBV7-2,once,NA,TGTGCCAGCAGCTTAGCGTTCAATCAGCCCCAGCATTTT,CASSLAFNQPQHF
TRBJ1-2,TRBV5-4,NA,NA,TGTGCCAGCAGCCTTCCCGGGCCTATGGGGGGCTACACCTTC,CASSLPGPMGGYTF
TRBJ2-3,TRBV6-5,NA,TRBD2,TGTGCCAGCAGTTCGGGACTAGCGGGAAGAGATACGCAGTATTTT,CASSSGLAGRDTQYF
TRBJ2-5,TRBV5-5,once,NA,TGTGCCAGCAGCTTGGGGAGGGCGTGGGATCTCCAAGAGACCCAGTACTTC,CASSLGRAWDLQETQYF
TRBJ2-1,TRBV7-8,NA,NA,TGTGCCAGCAGCCTGGGACGACCCGAGCAGTTCTTC,CASSLGRPEQFF
TRBJ2-1,TRBV4-3,NA,TRBD2,TGCGCCAGCAGGGCGGGGACTAGCGGGATATATGAGCAGTTCTTC,CASRAGTSGIYEQFF
TRBJ1-2,TRBV28,NA,NA,TGTGCCAGCCAAAGTTTACCCACGGGAAACTATGGCTACACCTTC,CASQSLPTGNYGYTF
TRBJ2-2,TRBV27,NA,TRBD1,TGTGCCAGCAGATTACGGGACAGGCTGGGGGAGCTGTTTTTT,CASRLRDRLGELFF
TRBJ1-2,TRBV7-9,NA,NA,TGTGCCAGCAGTTTCGGGTCAGGGGAGTCGGATGGCTACACCTTC,CASSFGSGESDGYTF